This T cell receptor (beta chain) was profiled in a study of shared clonotypes between healthy human individuals. Study in general: Three plates were used per donor for CD4 naive, three for CD4 memory, two for CD8 naive and one for CD8 memory.

Comments on this clone: As yet, its antigen is unknown.

Findings and caveats of the study: The naive CD4 repertoires of a few donors were compared, and around 4.9% of clonotypes were shared.

Germline V CDR1 and CDR2: ENHRY, SYGVKD. The CDR3 extends over 20 amino acids. V dropped 3 bases and J dropped 7 bases, with 31 bases sitting between them. The sorted-subset replicate PCRs were given about 200 ng DNA, which is 30,000 or so T cell genomes. The table came from immunoSEQ multiplex PCR; TCRdb's copy has only in-frame clones and leaves some out. The sample has millions of clones; around 90% are singletons. This TCR came from a man younger than 30 in good health. The V gene is TRBV10-3, the J gene TRBJ2-1; TRBD2 might be the D (5 bases). Sequencing input: naive CD4+ T cells sorted from blood. Subset denoted: CD45RA+ positively selected. The CDR3 loop is CAISDLPSLWTEGGGNEQFF. The CDR3, as DNA: TGTGCCATCAGTGATCTGCCAAGCCTATGGACTGAAGGTGGCGGGAATGAGCAGTTCTTC.